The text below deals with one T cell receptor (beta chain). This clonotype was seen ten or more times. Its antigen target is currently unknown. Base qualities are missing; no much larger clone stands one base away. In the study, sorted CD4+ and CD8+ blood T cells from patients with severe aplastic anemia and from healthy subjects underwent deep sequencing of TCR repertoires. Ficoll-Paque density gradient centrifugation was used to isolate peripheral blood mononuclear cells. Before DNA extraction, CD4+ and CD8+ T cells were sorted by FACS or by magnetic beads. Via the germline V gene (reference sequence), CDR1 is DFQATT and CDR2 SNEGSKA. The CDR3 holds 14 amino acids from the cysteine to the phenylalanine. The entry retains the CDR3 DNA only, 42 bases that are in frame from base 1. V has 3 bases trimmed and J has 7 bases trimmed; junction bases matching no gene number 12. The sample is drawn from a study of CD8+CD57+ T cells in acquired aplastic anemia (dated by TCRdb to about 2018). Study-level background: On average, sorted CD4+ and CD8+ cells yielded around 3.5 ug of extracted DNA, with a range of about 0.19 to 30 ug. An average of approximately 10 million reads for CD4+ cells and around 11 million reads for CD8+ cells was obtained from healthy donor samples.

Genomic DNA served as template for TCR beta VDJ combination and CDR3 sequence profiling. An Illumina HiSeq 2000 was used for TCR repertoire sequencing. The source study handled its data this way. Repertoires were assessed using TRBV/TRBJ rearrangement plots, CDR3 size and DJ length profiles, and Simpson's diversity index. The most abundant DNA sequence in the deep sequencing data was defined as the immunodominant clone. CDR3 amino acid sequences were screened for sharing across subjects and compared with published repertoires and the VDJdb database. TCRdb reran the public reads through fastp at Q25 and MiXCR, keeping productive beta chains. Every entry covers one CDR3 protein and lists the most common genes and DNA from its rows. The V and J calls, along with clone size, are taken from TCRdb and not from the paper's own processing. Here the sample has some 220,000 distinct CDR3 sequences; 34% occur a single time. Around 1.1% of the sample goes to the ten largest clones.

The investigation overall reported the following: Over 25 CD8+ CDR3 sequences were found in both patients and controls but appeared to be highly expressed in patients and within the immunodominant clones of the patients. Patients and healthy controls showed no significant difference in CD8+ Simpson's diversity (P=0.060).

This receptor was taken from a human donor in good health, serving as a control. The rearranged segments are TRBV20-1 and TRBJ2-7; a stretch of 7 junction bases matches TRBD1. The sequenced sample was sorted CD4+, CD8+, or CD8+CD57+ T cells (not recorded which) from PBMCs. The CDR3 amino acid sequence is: CSARGYKGAGEQYF. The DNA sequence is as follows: TGCAGTGCTAGGGGGTATAAGGGGGCGGGTGAGCAGTACTTC.